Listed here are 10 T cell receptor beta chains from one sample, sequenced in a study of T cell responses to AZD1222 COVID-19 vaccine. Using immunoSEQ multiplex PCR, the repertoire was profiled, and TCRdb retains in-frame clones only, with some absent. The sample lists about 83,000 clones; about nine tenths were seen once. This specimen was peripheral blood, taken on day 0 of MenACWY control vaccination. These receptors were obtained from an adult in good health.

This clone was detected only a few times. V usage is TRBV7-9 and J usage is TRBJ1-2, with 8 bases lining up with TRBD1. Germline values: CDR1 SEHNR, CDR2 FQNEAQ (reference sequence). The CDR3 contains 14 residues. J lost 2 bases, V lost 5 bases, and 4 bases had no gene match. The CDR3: CASSQRTGNYGYTF. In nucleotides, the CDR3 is TGTGCCAGCAGCCAAAGGACAGGGAACTATGGCTACACCTTC.

This CDR3 is CSVVGTGLLGYGYTF. For the CDR3, the DNA is TGCAGCGTTGTGGGGACAGGCCTGCTCGGCTATGGCTACACCTTC. The V call is TRBV29-1, the J call TRBJ1-2; the match to TRBD1 covers 8 bases. Germline lookup yields CDR1 SQVTM and CDR2 ANQGSEA. This CDR3 contains 15 residues. Trimming at V came to 4 bases and at J to 4 bases, leaving 11 bases not matched to a gene.

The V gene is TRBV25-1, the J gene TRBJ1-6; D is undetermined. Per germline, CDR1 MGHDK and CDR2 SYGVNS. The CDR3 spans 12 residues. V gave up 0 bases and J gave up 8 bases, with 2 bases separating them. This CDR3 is CASSEYDSPLHF. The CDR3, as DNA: TGTGCCAGCAGTGAATACGATTCACCCCTCCACTTT.

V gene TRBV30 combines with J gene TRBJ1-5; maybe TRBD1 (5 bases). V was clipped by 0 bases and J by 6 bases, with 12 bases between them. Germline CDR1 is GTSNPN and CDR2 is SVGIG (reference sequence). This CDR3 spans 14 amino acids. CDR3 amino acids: CAWSVLDRGQPQHF. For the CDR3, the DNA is TGTGCCTGGAGTGTACTAGACAGAGGTCAGCCCCAGCATTTT.

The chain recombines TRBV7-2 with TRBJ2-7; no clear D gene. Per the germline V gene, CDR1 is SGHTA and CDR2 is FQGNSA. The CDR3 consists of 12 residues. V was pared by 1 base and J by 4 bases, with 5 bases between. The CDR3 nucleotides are TGTGCCAGCAGCTTAGTAGCATACGAGCAGTACTTC. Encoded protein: CASSLVAYEQYF.

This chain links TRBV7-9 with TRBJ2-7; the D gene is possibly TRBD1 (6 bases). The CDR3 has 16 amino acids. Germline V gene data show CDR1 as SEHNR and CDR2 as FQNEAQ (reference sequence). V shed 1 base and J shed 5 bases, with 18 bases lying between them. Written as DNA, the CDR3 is TGTGCCAGCAGCTTAGTACAGGGTGATCTCGAAAACGAGCAGTACTTC. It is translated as CASSLVQGDLENEQYF.

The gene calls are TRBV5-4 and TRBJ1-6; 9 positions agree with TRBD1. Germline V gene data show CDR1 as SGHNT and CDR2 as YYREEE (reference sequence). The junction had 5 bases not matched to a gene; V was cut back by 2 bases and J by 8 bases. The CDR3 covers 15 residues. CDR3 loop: CASSFSDRGDSPLHF. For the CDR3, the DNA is TGTGCCAGCAGCTTCTCCGACAGGGGGGATTCACCCCTCCACTTT.

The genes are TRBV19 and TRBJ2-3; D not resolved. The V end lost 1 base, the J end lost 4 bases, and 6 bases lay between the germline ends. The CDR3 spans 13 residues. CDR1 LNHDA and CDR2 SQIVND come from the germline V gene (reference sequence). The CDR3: CASSIGEADTQYF. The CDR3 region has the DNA TGTGCCAGTAGTATAGGAGAGGCAGATACGCAGTATTTT.

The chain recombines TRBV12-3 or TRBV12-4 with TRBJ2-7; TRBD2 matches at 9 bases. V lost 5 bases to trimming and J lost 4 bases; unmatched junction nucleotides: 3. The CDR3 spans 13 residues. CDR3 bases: TGTGCCAGCAGTGCGAGCGGGAGGTACGAGCAGTACTTC. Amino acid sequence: CASSASGRYEQYF.

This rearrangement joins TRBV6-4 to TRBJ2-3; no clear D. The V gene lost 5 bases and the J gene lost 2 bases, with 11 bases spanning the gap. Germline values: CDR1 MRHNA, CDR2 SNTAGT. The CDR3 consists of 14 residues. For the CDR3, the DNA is TGTGCCAGCAGTCTGGATAGCTACACAGATACGCAGTATTTT. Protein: CASSLDSYTDTQYF.